These T cell receptor beta chains were read from a single sample in a study of blood T cell repertoires in COVID-19. Generated by immunoSEQ multiplex PCR, the TCRdb table keeps only in-frame clones and is missing some. The sample includes under 140,000 clones, roughly 91% seen only once; the top ten take approximately 3.4%. Source material: peripheral blood. Receptor source: a woman in her forties or fifties with acute or convalescent COVID-19. The conserved cysteine and the conserved F or W are not part of the CDR3 here. Only part of the rows carry a size: once, few, many, or a class if the clone is expanded.

j_call v_call clone_size cdr3_aa
TRBJ2-3 TRBV18 NA ASSPLRTGPSSRSTDTQY
TRBJ2-7 TRBV5-1 NA ASSLDGTRAYEQY
TRBJ1-1 TRBV6-5 NA ASRAGLAVATEAF
TRBJ1-4 TRBV3-1/TRBV3-2 once ASSRTGEGEKLF
TRBJ2-3 TRBV6-1 NA ASSEGFISGLAGFNTDTQY
TRBJ1-5 TRBV28 many ASRGPGQGGIGSNQPQH
TRBJ2-2 TRBV5-1 NA ASHRDGGTGELF
TRBJ1-1 TRBV5-4 NA ASSTESGYMNTEAF
TRBJ2-2 TRBV19 once ASSTGTGFLGSGELF
TRBJ2-5 TRBV3-1/TRBV3-2 few ASSQPGLAGGPRETQY
TRBJ2-6 TRBV15 NA ATSRGGDTGANVLT
TRBJ2-1 TRBV19 NA ASSMASTGYRTGEQF
TRBJ2-1 TRBV10-2 NA ASSELAGESYNEQF
TRBJ2-7 TRBV25-1 NA ASFPGTGSGEQY
TRBJ2-1 TRBV5-5 NA ASSFIAGWGYNEQF
TRBJ1-1 TRBV3-1/TRBV3-2 NA ASSQQGTVTEAF
TRBJ1-1 TRBV7-9 NA ASTRTGGDTEAF
TRBJ1-5 TRBV18 NA ASSPGQGDNQPQH
TRBJ1-1 TRBV6-5 NA ASRRDRGITEAF
TRBJ1-1 TRBV5-1 NA ASSLQLRGNTEAF
TRBJ2-4 TRBV3-1/TRBV3-2 NA ASSQGGWVGQSTKNIQY
TRBJ2-7 TRBV30 NA AWSAGLAVYEQY
TRBJ2-7 TRBV29-1 NA SVGSTSYEQY
TRBJ1-5 TRBV7-8 NA ASSPGGNQPQH
TRBJ2-5 TRBV5-6 NA ASSFPQGRLETQY
TRBJ2-1 TRBV6-5 NA ASPARTGSYNEQF